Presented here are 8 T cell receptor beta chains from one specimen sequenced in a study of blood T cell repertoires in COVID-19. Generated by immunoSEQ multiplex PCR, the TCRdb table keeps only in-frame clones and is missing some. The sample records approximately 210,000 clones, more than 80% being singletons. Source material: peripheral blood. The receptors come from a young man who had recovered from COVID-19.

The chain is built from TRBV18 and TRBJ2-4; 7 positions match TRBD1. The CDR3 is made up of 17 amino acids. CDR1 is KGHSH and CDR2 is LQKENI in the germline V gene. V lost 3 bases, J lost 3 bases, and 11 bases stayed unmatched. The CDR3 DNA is TGTGCCAGCTCACCCCTTCGAGAACAGGGGAGCAAAAACATTCAGTACTTC. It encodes CASSPLREQGSKNIQYF.

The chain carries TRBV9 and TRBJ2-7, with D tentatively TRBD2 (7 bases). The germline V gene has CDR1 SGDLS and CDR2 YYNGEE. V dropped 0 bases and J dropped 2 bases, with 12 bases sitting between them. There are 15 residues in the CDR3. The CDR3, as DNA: TGTGCCAGCAGCGTAGTAAAGGGGGGGACCTACGAGCAGTACTTC. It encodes CASSVVKGGTYEQYF. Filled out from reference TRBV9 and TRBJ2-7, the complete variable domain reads DSGVTQTPKHLITATGQRVTLRCSPRSGDLSVYWYQQSLDQGLQFLIQYYNGEERAKGNILERFSAQQFPDLHSELNLSSLELGDSALYFCASSVVKGGTYEQYFGPGTRLTVT.

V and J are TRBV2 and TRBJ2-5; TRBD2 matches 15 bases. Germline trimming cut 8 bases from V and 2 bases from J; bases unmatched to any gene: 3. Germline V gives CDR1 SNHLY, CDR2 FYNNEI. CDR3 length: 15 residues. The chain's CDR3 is CASGTSGGWQETQYF. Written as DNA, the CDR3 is TGTGCCAGCGGGACTAGCGGGGGGTGGCAAGAGACCCAGTACTTC.

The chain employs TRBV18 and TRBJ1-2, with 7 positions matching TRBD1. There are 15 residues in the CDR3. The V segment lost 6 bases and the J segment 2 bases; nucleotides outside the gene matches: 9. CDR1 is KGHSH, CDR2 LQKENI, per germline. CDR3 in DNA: TGTGCCAGCTCCCCGCGGGACAGCTCGAACTATGGCTACACCTTC. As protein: CASSPRDSSNYGYTF. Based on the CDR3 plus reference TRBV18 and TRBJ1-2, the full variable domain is NAGVMQNPRHLVRRRGQEARLRCSPMKGHSHVYWYRQLPEEGLKFMVYLQKENIIDESGMPKERFSAEFPKEGPSILRIQQVVRGDSAAYFCASSPRDSSNYGYTFGSGTRLTVV.

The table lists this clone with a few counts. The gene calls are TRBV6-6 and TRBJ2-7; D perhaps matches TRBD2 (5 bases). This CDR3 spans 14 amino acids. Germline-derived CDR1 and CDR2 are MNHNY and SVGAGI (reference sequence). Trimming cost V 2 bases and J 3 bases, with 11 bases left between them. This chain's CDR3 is CASSYGGRSYEQYF. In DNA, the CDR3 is TGTGCCAGCAGTTACGGAGGTAGGAGCTACGAGCAGTACTTC.

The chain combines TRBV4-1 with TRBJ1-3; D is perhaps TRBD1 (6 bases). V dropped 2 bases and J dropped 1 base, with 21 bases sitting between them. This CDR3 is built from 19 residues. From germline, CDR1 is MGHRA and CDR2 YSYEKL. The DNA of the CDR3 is TGCGCCAGCAGCCAACCAACAGGGATGGGGGATTTTTCTGGAAACACCATATATTTT. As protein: CASSQPTGMGDFSGNTIYF.

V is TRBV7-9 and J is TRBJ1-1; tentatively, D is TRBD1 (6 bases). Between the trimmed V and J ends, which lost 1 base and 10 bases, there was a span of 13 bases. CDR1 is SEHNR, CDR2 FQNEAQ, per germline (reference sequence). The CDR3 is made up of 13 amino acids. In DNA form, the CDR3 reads TGTGCCAGCAGCTTAGGGGAGGGCAGGGGAGCTTTCTTT. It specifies CASSLGEGRGAFF. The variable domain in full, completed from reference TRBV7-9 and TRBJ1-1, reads DTGVSQNPRHKITKRGQNVTFRCDPISEHNRLYWYRQTLGQGPEFLTYFQNEAQLEKSRLLSDRFSAERPKGSFSTLEIQRTEQGDSAMYLCASSLGEGRGAFFGQGTRLTVV.

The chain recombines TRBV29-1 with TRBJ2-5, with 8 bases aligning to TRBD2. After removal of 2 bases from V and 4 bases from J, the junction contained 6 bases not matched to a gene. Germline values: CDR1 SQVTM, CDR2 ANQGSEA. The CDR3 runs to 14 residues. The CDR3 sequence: CSVESPGGGETQYF. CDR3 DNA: TGCAGCGTTGAATCCCCCGGGGGGGGAGAGACCCAGTACTTC.